This TCR beta chain stems from a study of OX40 agonist ivuxolimab in advanced cancers. Assay used: immunoSEQ multiplex PCR; TCRdb lists only in-frame clones, some missing. Here the sample spans around 70,000 clones, around nine tenths being singletons. In germline, CDR1 is SGHTA, CDR2 FQGNSA. The CDR3 totals 14 residues. The V segment lost 5 bases and the J segment 4 bases; nucleotides outside the gene matches: 5. This rearrangement joins TRBV7-2 to TRBJ1-3; 7 nucleotides agree with TRBD1. The sequence was obtained from an adult with an advanced solid tumor such as melanoma, head and neck, liver or kidney cancer. The sample was CD4+ or CD8+ T cells sorted from blood, taken in a trial of the OX40 agonist ivuxolimab. The CDR3 sequence: CASSDPDRGNTIYF. The CDR3 region has the DNA TGTGCCAGCAGCGACCCGGACAGGGGAAACACCATATATTTT.